These T cell receptor beta chains were read from a single sample in a study of neurological immune-mediated disorders. TCRdb used MiXCR to reprocess the 5' RACE reads, holding one entry per CDR3 protein. Seen here are 85,000 to 90,000 distinct CDR3 sequences, around 3.5% observed once, and the top ten hold approximately 3%. Sequenced input: PBMCs. The receptors here all came from a woman between 50 and 59 years old with multiple sclerosis. CDR3s include the opening cysteine and the closing phenylalanine or tryptophan. D genes are given only for firm matches.

CDR3 protein: CASTPGGDRLNNEQFF
D gene: NA
V gene: TRBV6-6

CDR3 protein: CASTYHRTDTQYF
D gene: NA
V gene: TRBV7-9

CDR3 protein: CASRSLTVGTNYGYTF
D gene: NA
V gene: TRBV5-5

CDR3 protein: CASRSTGGGVNEKLFF
D gene: NA
V gene: TRBV12-3/TRBV12-4

CDR3 protein: CASSLASGGRHEQFF
D gene: TRBD2
V gene: TRBV5-1

CDR3 protein: CASSATGISYTF
D gene: NA
V gene: TRBV25-1

CDR3 protein: CSVELGSTTEKLFF
D gene: NA
V gene: TRBV29-1

CDR3 protein: CASSPMTSDEQYF
D gene: NA
V gene: TRBV5-1

CDR3 protein: CSARRKVHEQFF
D gene: NA
V gene: TRBV20-1

CDR3 protein: CASSSDWGSGGSYEQYF
D gene: TRBD2
V gene: TRBV13

CDR3 protein: CAIRQDRSEAFF
D gene: TRBD1
V gene: TRBV10-3

CDR3 protein: CASSLVHPLDNEQFF
D gene: NA
V gene: TRBV5-1

CDR3 protein: CATSRTGQGSGANVLTF
D gene: TRBD1
V gene: TRBV15

CDR3 protein: CASSLGGLGNTEAFF
D gene: NA
V gene: TRBV5-1

CDR3 protein: CASSQTRGGTDTQYF
D gene: NA
V gene: TRBV7-2

CDR3 protein: CASSSRGLAGGGPIGELFF
D gene: TRBD2
V gene: TRBV7-2

CDR3 protein: CASSLDLKQGAYQETQYF
D gene: TRBD1
V gene: TRBV7-2

CDR3 protein: CASSSRGTGYNEQFF
D gene: TRBD1
V gene: TRBV7-2

CDR3 protein: CASSPPVWRGGSNEQFF
D gene: TRBD2
V gene: TRBV18

CDR3 protein: CSAWTSGYKNIQYF
D gene: TRBD2
V gene: TRBV20-1

CDR3 protein: CASSLRAWGVEKLFF
D gene: NA
V gene: TRBV12-3/TRBV12-4

CDR3 protein: CSASHRGRGKTQNF
D gene: TRBD1
V gene: TRBV20-1

CDR3 protein: CASSPLARGPQHF
D gene: NA
V gene: TRBV4-1

CDR3 protein: CASSEGSLGGEQYF
D gene: NA
V gene: TRBV5-1

CDR3 protein: CASSRGQGPWREKLFF
D gene: TRBD1
V gene: TRBV6-6

CDR3 protein: CSARDLNRGNQPQHF
D gene: TRBD1
V gene: TRBV20-1

CDR3 protein: CASSPPGRGGYTF
D gene: NA
V gene: TRBV7-9

CDR3 protein: CASSLALRERFF
D gene: NA
V gene: TRBV7-2

CDR3 protein: CASSPGLAGAPLF
D gene: TRBD2
V gene: TRBV7-2

CDR3 protein: CASSFTGTGSSYEQYF
D gene: TRBD1
V gene: TRBV7-9

CDR3 protein: CASSLYTTGNGYTF
D gene: NA
V gene: TRBV5-1

CDR3 protein: CASSQEGSWANYGYTF
D gene: NA
V gene: TRBV4-3

CDR3 protein: CAIRGGPSYNEQFF
D gene: NA
V gene: TRBV27

CDR3 protein: CSAQKDRGPETQYF
D gene: TRBD1
V gene: TRBV29-1

CDR3 protein: CSARAPGGAASNQPQHF
D gene: NA
V gene: TRBV20-1

CDR3 protein: CASSRLGSYEQYF
D gene: NA
V gene: TRBV5-1

CDR3 protein: CASSYRLRGAGGYTF
D gene: TRBD1
V gene: TRBV7-2

CDR3 protein: CSAGLAGVETQYF
D gene: TRBD2
V gene: TRBV29-1

CDR3 protein: CASRYTYNEQFF
D gene: NA
V gene: TRBV12-3/TRBV12-4

CDR3 protein: CASSDGTAGYTF
D gene: TRBD1
V gene: TRBV25-1

CDR3 protein: CSAPINSGNTIYF
D gene: NA
V gene: TRBV20-1

CDR3 protein: CSARAGDISYNEQFF
D gene: NA
V gene: TRBV20-1

CDR3 protein: CASSPTDRTSETQYF
D gene: NA
V gene: TRBV5-1

CDR3 protein: CASSDGGEAFF
D gene: NA
V gene: TRBV9

CDR3 protein: CASKETGLYGYTF
D gene: TRBD1
V gene: TRBV6-1

CDR3 protein: CSARDTSGGGQPQHF
D gene: TRBD1
V gene: TRBV20-1

CDR3 protein: CASSAGTGREKLFF
D gene: TRBD1
V gene: TRBV9

CDR3 protein: CASSLSAGSSYNEQFF
D gene: NA
V gene: TRBV27

CDR3 protein: CASSLVGAPGGYTF
D gene: NA
V gene: TRBV7-2

CDR3 protein: CASSLDGVSGNTIYF
D gene: NA
V gene: TRBV5-1

CDR3 protein: CASSLGVSYNEQFF
D gene: NA
V gene: TRBV7-7

CDR3 protein: CASSPPGTSGALYEQYF
D gene: TRBD2
V gene: TRBV7-3

CDR3 protein: CASSQVDEQFF
D gene: NA
V gene: TRBV3-1